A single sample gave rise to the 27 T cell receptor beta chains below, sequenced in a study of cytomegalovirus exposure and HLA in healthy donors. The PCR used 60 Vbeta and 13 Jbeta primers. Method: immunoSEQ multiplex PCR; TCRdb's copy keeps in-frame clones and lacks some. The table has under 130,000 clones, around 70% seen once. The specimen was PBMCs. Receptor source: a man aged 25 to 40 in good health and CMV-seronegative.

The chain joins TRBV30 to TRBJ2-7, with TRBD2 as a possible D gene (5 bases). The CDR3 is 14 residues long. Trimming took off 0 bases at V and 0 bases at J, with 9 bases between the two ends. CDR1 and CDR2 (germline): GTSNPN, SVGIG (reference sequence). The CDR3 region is CAWSVLAGSYEQYF. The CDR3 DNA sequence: TGTGCCTGGAGTGTACTGGCGGGCTCCTACGAGCAGTACTTC.

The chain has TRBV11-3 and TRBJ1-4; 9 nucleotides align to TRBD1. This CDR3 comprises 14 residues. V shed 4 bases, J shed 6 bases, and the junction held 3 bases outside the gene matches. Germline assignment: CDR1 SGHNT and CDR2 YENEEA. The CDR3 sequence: CASSSTGGYEKLFF. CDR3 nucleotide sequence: TGTGCCAGCAGCTCGACAGGGGGATATGAAAAACTGTTTTTT.

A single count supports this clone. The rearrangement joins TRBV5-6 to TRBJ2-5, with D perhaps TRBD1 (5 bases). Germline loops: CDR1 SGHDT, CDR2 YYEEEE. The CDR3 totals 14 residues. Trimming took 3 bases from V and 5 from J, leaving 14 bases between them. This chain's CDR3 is CASSSARAGETQYF. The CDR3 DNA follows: TGTGCCAGCAGCTCCGCCAGGGCAGGGGAGACCCAGTACTTC. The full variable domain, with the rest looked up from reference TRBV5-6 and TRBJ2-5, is DAGVTQSPTHLIKTRGQQVTLRCSPKSGHDTVSWYQQALGQGPQFIFQYYEEEERQRGNFPDRFSGHQFPNYSSELNVNALLLGDSALYLCASSSARAGETQYFGPGTRLLVL.

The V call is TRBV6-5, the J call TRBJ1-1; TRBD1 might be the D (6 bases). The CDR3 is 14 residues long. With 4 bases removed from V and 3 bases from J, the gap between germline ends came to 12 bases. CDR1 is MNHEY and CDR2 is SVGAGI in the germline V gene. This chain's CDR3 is CASSFDRHYTEAFF. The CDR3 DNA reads TGTGCCAGCAGTTTTGACAGGCACTACACTGAAGCTTTCTTT.

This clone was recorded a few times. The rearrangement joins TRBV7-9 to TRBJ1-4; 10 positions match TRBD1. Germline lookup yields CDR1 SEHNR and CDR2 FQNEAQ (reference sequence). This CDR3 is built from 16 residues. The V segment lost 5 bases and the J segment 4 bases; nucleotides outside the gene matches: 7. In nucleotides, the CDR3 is TGTGCCAGCAGCCCCGGGACAGGGGCCCTTAATGAAAAACTGTTTTTT. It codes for CASSPGTGALNEKLFF.

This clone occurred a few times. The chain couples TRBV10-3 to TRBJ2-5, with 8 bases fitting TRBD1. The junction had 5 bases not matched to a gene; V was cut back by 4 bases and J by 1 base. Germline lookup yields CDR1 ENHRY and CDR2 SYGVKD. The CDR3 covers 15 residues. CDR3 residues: CAISVRDRIQETQYF. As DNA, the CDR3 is TGTGCCATCAGTGTCCGGGACAGGATCCAAGAGACCCAGTACTTC.

CDR3 sequence: CASSLVLTSNTGELFF. CDR3 nucleotide sequence: TGTGCCAGCAGCTTAGTTCTAACCTCGAACACCGGGGAGCTGTTTTTT. The chain couples TRBV11-3 to TRBJ2-2; no clear D. Trimming removed 1 base at V and 0 bases at J, with 9 bases between. Germline V gene lookup returns CDR1 SGHNT and CDR2 YENEEA. CDR3 size: 16 residues.

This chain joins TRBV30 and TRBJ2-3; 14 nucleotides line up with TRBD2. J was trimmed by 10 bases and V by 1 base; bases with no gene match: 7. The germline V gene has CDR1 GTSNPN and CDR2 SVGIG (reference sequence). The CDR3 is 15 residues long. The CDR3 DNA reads TGTGCCTGGAGTGCGGGGGGACTAGCGGGAGTTGCGCAGTATTTT. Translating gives CAWSAGGLAGVAQYF. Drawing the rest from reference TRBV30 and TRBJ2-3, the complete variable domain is SQTIHQWPATLVQPVGSPLSLECTVEGTSNPNLYWYRQAAGRGLQLLFYSVGIGQISSEVPQNLSASRPQDRQFILSSKKLLLSDSGFYLCAWSAGGLAGVAQYFGPGTRLTVL.

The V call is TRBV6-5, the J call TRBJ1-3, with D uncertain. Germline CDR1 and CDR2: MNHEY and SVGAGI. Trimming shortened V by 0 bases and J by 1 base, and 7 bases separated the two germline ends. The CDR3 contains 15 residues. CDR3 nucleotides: TGTGCCAGCAGTTACTCCGAGGGATCTGGAAACACCATATATTTT. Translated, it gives CASSYSEGSGNTIYF.

Here the CDR3 DNA reads TGTGCCAGCAGCTTAGGCAGGGTGGGCACTGAAGCTTTCTTT. Its protein is CASSLGRVGTEAFF. The V gene is TRBV7-2, the J gene TRBJ1-1; the D gene is possibly TRBD1 (5 bases). V dropped 1 base and J dropped 4 bases, with 10 bases sitting between them. This CDR3 region has 14 residues. Germline CDR1 reads SGHTA; CDR2 reads FQGNSA.

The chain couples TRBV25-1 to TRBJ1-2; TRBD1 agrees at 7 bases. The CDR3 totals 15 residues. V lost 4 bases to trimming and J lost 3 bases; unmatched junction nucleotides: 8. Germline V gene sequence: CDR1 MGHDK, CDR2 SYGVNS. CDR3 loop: CASSARQGGHYGYTF. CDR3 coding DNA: TGTGCCAGCAGTGCCAGACAGGGAGGCCACTATGGCTACACCTTC.

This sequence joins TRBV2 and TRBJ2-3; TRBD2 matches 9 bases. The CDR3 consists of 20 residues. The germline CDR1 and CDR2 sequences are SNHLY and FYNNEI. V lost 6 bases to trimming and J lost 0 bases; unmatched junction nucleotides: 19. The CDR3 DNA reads TGTGCCAGCAGAAACCCACGGCTAGCGGGACGAGACCCTAGCACAGATACGCAGTATTTT. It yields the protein CASRNPRLAGRDPSTDTQYF.

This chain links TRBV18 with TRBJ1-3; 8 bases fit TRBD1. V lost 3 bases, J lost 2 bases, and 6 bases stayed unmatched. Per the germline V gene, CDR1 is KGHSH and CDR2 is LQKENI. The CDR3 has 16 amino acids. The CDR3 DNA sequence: TGTGCCAGCTCACCCCTTCGGACAGGGACTGGAAACACCATATATTTT. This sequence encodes CASSPLRTGTGNTIYF.

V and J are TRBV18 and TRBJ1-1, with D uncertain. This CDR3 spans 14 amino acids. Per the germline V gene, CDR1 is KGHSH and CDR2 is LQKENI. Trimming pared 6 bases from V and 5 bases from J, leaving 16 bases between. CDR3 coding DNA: TGTGCCAGCTCGCGGGCGGAAGAGTATACTGAAGCTTTCTTT. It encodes CASSRAEEYTEAFF. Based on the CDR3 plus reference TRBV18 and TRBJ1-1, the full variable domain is NAGVMQNPRHLVRRRGQEARLRCSPMKGHSHVYWYRQLPEEGLKFMVYLQKENIIDESGMPKERFSAEFPKEGPSILRIQQVVRGDSAAYFCASSRAEEYTEAFFGQGTRLTVV.

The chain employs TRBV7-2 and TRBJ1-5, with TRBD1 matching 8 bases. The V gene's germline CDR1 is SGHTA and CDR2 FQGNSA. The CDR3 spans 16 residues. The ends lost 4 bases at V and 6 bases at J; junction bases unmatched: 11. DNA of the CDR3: TGTGCCAGCAGCTCCCCTGACAGGGGCAGGAGTCAGCCCCAGCATTTT. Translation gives CASSSPDRGRSQPQHF.

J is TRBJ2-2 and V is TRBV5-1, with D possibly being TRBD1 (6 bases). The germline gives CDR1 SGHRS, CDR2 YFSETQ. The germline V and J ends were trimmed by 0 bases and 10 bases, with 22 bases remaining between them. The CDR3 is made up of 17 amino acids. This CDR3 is CASSLGPGTTGSVELFF. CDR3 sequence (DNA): TGCGCCAGCAGCTTGGGGCCCGGGACAACGGGGTCGGTGGAGCTGTTTTTT.

CDR3 region: CASSPSGSSYNEQFF. CDR3 nucleotides: TGCGCCAGCAGCCCTAGCGGGAGCTCCTACAATGAGCAGTTCTTC. The chain joins TRBV5-1 to TRBJ2-1, with TRBD2 identical over 10 bases. Looked up from germline, CDR1 is SGHRS and CDR2 is YFSETQ. The V segment lost 4 bases and the J segment 0 bases; nucleotides outside the gene matches: 1. This CDR3 has 15 amino acids.

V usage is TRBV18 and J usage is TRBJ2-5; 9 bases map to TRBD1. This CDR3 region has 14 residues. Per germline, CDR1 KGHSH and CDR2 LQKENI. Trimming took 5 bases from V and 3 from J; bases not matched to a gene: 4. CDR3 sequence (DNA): TGTGCCAGCTCAGGGACAGGGCCGAAAGAGACCCAGTACTTC. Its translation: CASSGTGPKETQYF.

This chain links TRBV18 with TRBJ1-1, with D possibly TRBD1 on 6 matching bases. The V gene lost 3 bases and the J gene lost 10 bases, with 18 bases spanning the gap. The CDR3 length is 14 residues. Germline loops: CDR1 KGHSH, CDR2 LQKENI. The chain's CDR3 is CASSPRDTLLPAFF. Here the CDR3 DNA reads TGTGCCAGCTCACCTCGGGACACCCTCCTTCCAGCTTTCTTT.

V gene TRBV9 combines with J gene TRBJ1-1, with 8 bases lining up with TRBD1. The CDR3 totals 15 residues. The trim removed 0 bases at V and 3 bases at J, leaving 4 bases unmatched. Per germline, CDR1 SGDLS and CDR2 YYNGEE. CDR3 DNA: TGTGCCAGCAGCGTAGCCCCGACAGGGGACACTGAAGCTTTCTTT. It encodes CASSVAPTGDTEAFF.

The CDR3 region has the DNA TGTGCCATCAGTGAGTCGTCCAGGGCTGGCAATCAGCCCCAGCATTTT. Residues: CAISESSRAGNQPQHF. The chain combines TRBV10-3 with TRBJ1-5; a weak D match, TRBD1 (5 bases). The CDR3 is 16 amino acids. Germline CDR1 reads ENHRY; CDR2 reads SYGVKD. V dropped 0 bases and J dropped 2 bases, with 11 bases sitting between them.

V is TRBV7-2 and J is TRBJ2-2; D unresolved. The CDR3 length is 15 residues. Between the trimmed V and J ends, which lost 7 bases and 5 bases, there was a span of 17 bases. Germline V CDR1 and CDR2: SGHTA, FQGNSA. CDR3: CASNQQRVGTGELFF. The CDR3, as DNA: TGTGCCAGCAATCAACAACGGGTCGGAACCGGGGAGCTGTTTTTT.

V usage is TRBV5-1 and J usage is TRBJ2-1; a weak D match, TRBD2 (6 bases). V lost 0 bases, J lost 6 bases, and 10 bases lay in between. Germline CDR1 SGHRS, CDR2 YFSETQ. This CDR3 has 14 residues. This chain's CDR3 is CASSLGAEGNEQFF. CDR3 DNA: TGCGCCAGCAGCTTGGGGGCGGAGGGCAATGAGCAGTTCTTC.

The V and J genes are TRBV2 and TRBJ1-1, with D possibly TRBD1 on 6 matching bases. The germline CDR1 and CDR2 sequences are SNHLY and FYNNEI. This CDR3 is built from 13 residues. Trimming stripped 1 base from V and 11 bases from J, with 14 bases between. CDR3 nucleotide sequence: TGTGCCAGCAGTGAAGGGGCAGGGGTACGGGCTTTCTTT. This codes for CASSEGAGVRAFF.

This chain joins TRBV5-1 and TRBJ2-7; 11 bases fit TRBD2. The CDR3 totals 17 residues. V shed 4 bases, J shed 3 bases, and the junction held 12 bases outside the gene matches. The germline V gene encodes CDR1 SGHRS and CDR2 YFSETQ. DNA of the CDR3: TGCGCCAGCAGCCCCGCGGGGCTAGCGGGAGGTAGCTACGAGCAGTACTTC. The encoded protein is CASSPAGLAGGSYEQYF.

CDR3 region: CASKYGTSSGDEQFF. In DNA, the CDR3 is TGTGCCAGCAAGTACGGGACTAGCTCCGGTGATGAGCAGTTCTTC. The chain links TRBV7-9 to TRBJ2-1; 9 nucleotides agree with TRBD2. Germline loops: CDR1 SEHNR, CDR2 FQNEAQ (reference sequence). This CDR3 comprises 15 residues. V shed 7 bases, J shed 8 bases, and the junction held 12 bases outside the gene matches. Complete variable domain (other parts from reference TRBV7-9 and TRBJ2-1): DTGVSQNPRHKITKRGQNVTFRCDPISEHNRLYWYRQTLGQGPEFLTYFQNEAQLEKSRLLSDRFSAERPKGSFSTLEIQRTEQGDSAMYLCASKYGTSSGDEQFFGPGTRLTVL.

CDR3 loop: CASSQGTGTNYGYTF. In DNA, the CDR3 is TGTGCCAGCAGCCAGGGGACAGGGACCAACTATGGCTACACCTTC. The chain is built from TRBV11-2 and TRBJ1-2; TRBD1 aligns across 9 bases. The J segment lost 2 bases and the V segment lost 5 bases, leaving 6 bases of the junction unmatched. CDR1 SGHAT and CDR2 FQNNGV come from the germline V gene. The CDR3 has 15 amino acids. The variable domain in full, with the rest retrieved from reference TRBV11-2 and TRBJ1-2, is EAGVAQSPRYKIIEKRQSVAFWCNPISGHATLYWYQQILGQGPKLLIQFQNNGVVDDSQLPKDRFSAERLKGVDSTLKIQPAKLEDSAVYLCASSQGTGTNYGYTFGSGTRLTVV.